A single sample is the source of the 8 T cell receptor beta chains below, sequenced in a study of shared clonotypes between healthy human individuals. Some clones are missing from TCRdb's copy, which holds only in-frame ones; the method was immunoSEQ multiplex PCR. The sample consists of approximately 940,000 clones, more than 75% of them appearing once. Source material: memory CD4+ T cells sorted from blood. This sample's subset: CD45RA-negative fraction. The receptor set was obtained from a man between 18 and 29 years old in good health.

The chain carries TRBV2 and TRBJ1-2; a possible D gene is TRBD1 (5 bases). From germline, CDR1 is SNHLY and CDR2 FYNNEI. The V gene lost 6 bases and the J gene lost 2 bases, with 13 bases spanning the gap. The CDR3 contains 14 residues. The CDR3 DNA reads TGTGCCAGCAGCGCGGATGACAGCAACTATGGCTACACCTTC. It codes for CASSADDSNYGYTF. Using reference TRBV2 and TRBJ1-2 for the parts outside the CDR3, the full variable domain is EPEVTQTPSHQVTQMGQEVILRCVPISNHLYFYWYRQILGQKVEFLVSFYNNEISEKSEIFDDQFSVERPDGSNFTLKIRSTKLEDSAMYFCASSADDSNYGYTFGSGTRLTVV.

As regards this clone: This same CDR3 is encoded by further DNA sequences in the sample. The V call is TRBV18, the J call TRBJ2-7; D uncertain. The length of the CDR3 is 13 residues. Germline CDR1 and CDR2: KGHSH and LQKENI. The V and J ends lost 3 bases and 2 bases respectively, with 8 bases between them. CDR3 coding DNA: TGTGCCAGCTCACCTCGGGCAGCCTACGAGCAGTACTTC. Translating it yields CASSPRAAYEQYF.

This clone was found a few times. CDR3 in DNA: TGCGCCAGCAGCCTAACGTCAAGTGCACTAGGAAACACCATATATTTT. Protein product: CASSLTSSALGNTIYF. This chain joins TRBV4-3 and TRBJ1-3; D ambiguous. The CDR3 contains 16 residues. CDR1 and CDR2 (germline): LGHNA, YSLEER. V was shortened by 4 bases and J by 4 bases, with 17 bases between the two germline ends.

On this clone itself: The same CDR3 arises from other DNA sequences in this sample as well. The chain recombines TRBV5-1 with TRBJ1-5, with TRBD1 matching over 7 bases. The CDR3 sequence is 15 residues long. The V and J ends lost 2 bases and 0 bases, in that order; junction bases with no gene match: 2. The germline CDR1 and CDR2 sequences are SGHRS and YFSETQ. CDR3 nucleotide sequence: TGCGCCAGCAGCTTAGGACAGGCTAGCAATCAGCCCCAGCATTTT. Encoded protein: CASSLGQASNQPQHF.

The V call is TRBV6-5, the J call TRBJ1-1; 10 bases agree with TRBD1. CDR3 length: 15 amino acids. Looked up from germline, CDR1 is MNHEY and CDR2 is SVGAGI. V gave up 6 bases and J gave up 4 bases; unmatched junction bases: 8. The CDR3 reads CASSRGTGESTEAFF. The CDR3 DNA sequence: TGTGCCAGCAGCCGCGGGACAGGGGAGTCCACTGAAGCTTTCTTT.

The J gene is TRBJ2-3, the V gene TRBV6-5; TRBD2 matches 10 bases. This CDR3 comprises 14 residues. Germline trimming cut 6 bases from V and 8 bases from J; bases unmatched to any gene: 8. From germline, CDR1 is MNHEY and CDR2 SVGAGI. CDR3 in amino acids: CASSLAGVPGTQYF. In nucleotides, the CDR3 is TGTGCCAGCAGCCTAGCGGGAGTTCCCGGTACGCAGTATTTT.

The rearrangement joins TRBV19 to TRBJ1-6, with a weak D call TRBD1 (5 bases). The CDR3 is made up of 12 amino acids. V was shortened by 1 base and J by 13 bases, with 8 bases between the two germline ends. CDR1 and CDR2 from the germline V gene are LNHDA and SQIVND (reference sequence). The CDR3 protein is CASSIVGGPLHF. CDR3 DNA sequence: TGTGCCAGTAGTATAGTGGGGGGTCCCCTCCACTTT.

The chain recombines TRBV5-3 with TRBJ2-5; D perhaps matches TRBD2 (6 bases). TRBV5-3 is an ORF, with its function uncertain. This CDR3 has 16 residues. The V and J ends lost 0 bases and 0 bases respectively, with 12 bases between them. CDR3 amino acids: CARSLGGREYQETQYF. CDR3 in DNA: TGTGCCAGAAGCTTGGGGGGACGGGAGTACCAAGAGACCCAGTACTTC.